The sequence of this TCR beta chain was determined in a study of control samples from healthy donors and cancer patients. Data came from immunoSEQ multiplex PCR; TCRdb stores just in-frame clones and leaves some out. The table shows 15,000 to 20,000 clones, with 85% to 90% occurring only once. The germline V gene has CDR1 SGHVS and CDR2 FNYEAQ. The CDR3 loop spans 17 amino acids. Unmatched junction bases numbered 8, after V lost 5 bases and J lost 2 bases. The clonotype originates from a man in his fifties or sixties with head and neck cancer. Sample: PBMCs. The rearrangement joins TRBV7-6 to TRBJ2-6; TRBD1 aligns across 8 bases. Written as DNA, the CDR3 is TGTGCCAGCAGCGACGGACAGGGATCCCCTGGGGCCAACGTCCTGACTTTC. Its translation: CASSDGQGSPGANVLTF.